Listed below are T cell receptor beta chains from one sample, sequenced in a study of T cells in Graves' hyperthyroidism and ophthalmopathy. TCRdb reprocessed the multiplex PCR reads with MiXCR, giving one entry per CDR3 protein. The sample has 500,000 to 800,000 distinct CDR3 sequences; approximately 15% are singletons. Sequencing was performed on blood. The receptors stem from a woman aged 45 to 65 with Graves' ophthalmopathy. CDR3s include the opening cysteine and the closing phenylalanine or tryptophan. The D gene is left open where the match is weak. Size is stated for part of the rows, as once, few or many counts, or as a class when the clone is expanded.

TGTGCCAGCTACCAAGAGACCCAGTACTTC	CASYQETQYF	few	TRBV2	TRBJ2-5	NA
TGTGCCAGCAGCACCGGGACAGGGGGCTTCGCCTACAATGAGCAGTTCTTC	CASSTGTGGFAYNEQFF	NA	TRBV7-3	TRBJ2-1	TRBD1
TGTGCCAGCAGCTTCCACCTTTTGGAGCAGTACTTC	CASSFHLLEQYF	many	TRBV11-2	TRBJ2-7	NA
TGCGCCAGCAGCTTGCGGGGCACAGGGTTGGGGTTTGCAACTAATGAAAAACTGTTTTTT	CASSLRGTGLGFATNEKLFF	few	TRBV5-1	TRBJ1-4	NA
TGTGCCTGGAGTAGCGCGGGAACCTACGAGCAGTACTTC	CAWSSAGTYEQYF	many	TRBV30	TRBJ2-7	NA
TGTGCCAGCAGCGAGGCAGCTACCTACGAGCAGTACTTC	CASSEAATYEQYF	many	TRBV11-2	TRBJ2-7	NA
TGTGCCAGCAGCCAATGGCTACAGGGACCCTACAATGAGCAGTTCTTC	CASSQWLQGPYNEQFF	few	TRBV4-2	TRBJ2-1	NA
TGTGCCAGCAGCCAAGAAGCGGGAGGCATACAAGAGACCCAGTACTTC	CASSQEAGGIQETQYF	many	TRBV14	TRBJ2-5	TRBD2
TGTGCCAGCAGCCAAGCGGGGCAGCCTTATGGCTACACCTTC	CASSQAGQPYGYTF	few	TRBV14	TRBJ1-2	NA
TGTGCCAGCAGTCCTGGGGGAAATAGCAATCAGCCCCAGCATTTT	CASSPGGNSNQPQHF	many	TRBV27	TRBJ1-5	NA
TGCGCCAGCAGCTTGTTCAATGGCGGGGCGAATGAGCAGTTCTTC	CASSLFNGGANEQFF	many	TRBV5-1	TRBJ2-1	NA
TGCGCCAGTCAGGGACTAGCGGGAGGCAACTACAATGAGCAGTTCTTC	CASQGLAGGNYNEQFF	many	TRBV5-1	TRBJ2-1	TRBD2
TGTGCCAGCAGCTATAGGACTAGCGGGGCGAGCTCTGGGGCCAACGTCCTGACTTTC	CASSYRTSGASSGANVLTF	many	TRBV7-2	TRBJ2-6	TRBD2
TGTGCCAGCAGTTTTATATCGGGACGGGGAGAGACCCAGTACTTC	CASSFISGRGETQYF	many	TRBV27	TRBJ2-5	NA
TGTGCCAGCAGTTATTTGGCGGAAGGGAATGAGCAGTTCTTC	CASSYLAEGNEQFF	NA	TRBV6-5	TRBJ2-1	NA
TGCGCCAGCACAAACCCGGGACTAATCTACAATGAGCAGTTCTTC	CASTNPGLIYNEQFF	NA	TRBV5-1	TRBJ2-1	TRBD2
TGTGCCAGCAGCCGCTACAGGGGGCGGGAAACTGAAGCTTTCTTT	CASSRYRGRETEAFF	NA	TRBV4-2	TRBJ1-1	TRBD1
TGTGCCTGGAGTAGGGTAGTAGGCAACAATGAGCAGTTCTTC	CAWSRVVGNNEQFF	NA	TRBV30	TRBJ2-1	NA
TGTGCCAGCAGCCTCCTTGGAGGGCCCAATCGCTATGGCTACACCTTC	CASSLLGGPNRYGYTF	many	TRBV7-3	TRBJ1-2	NA
TGCAGTGCTAGAGATGACCGGACTGAAGCTTTCTTT	CSARDDRTEAFF	many	TRBV20-1	TRBJ1-1	NA
TGTGCCAGCAGTCCCGGACAGGAACTAGCCAAAAACATTCAGTACTTC	CASSPGQELAKNIQYF	NA	TRBV12-3/TRBV12-4	TRBJ2-4	TRBD1
TGCAGTGCTAGAGATCAGGACAGGAACTTTAACTATGGCTACACCTTC	CSARDQDRNFNYGYTF	many	TRBV20-1	TRBJ1-2	TRBD1
TGTGCCAGCAGTTTACCCGAAAGGACAGGTTATAGCAATCAGCCCCAGCATTTT	CASSLPERTGYSNQPQHF	few	TRBV28	TRBJ1-5	TRBD1
TGTGCCAGCAGTTGGAAGCGGAGCGAAACGAACACCGGGGAGCTGTTTTTT	CASSWKRSETNTGELFF	few	TRBV9	TRBJ2-2	NA
TGCAGTGCGGGACAGGGAGCCGCATGGGGGGAGCAGTACTTC	CSAGQGAAWGEQYF	many	TRBV20-1	TRBJ2-7	TRBD1
TGCAGTGCTAGACCGGGGACAGATAATCAGCCCCAGCATTTT	CSARPGTDNQPQHF	many	TRBV20-1	TRBJ1-5	TRBD1
TGCGCCAGCAGCTTACGGACTAGCGGGGACACAGATACGCAGTATTTT	CASSLRTSGDTDTQYF	many	TRBV5-1	TRBJ2-3	TRBD2
TGCGCCAGCAGCTCCCGGGACTTTAGGGGCTACACCTTC	CASSSRDFRGYTF	many	TRBV5-1	TRBJ1-2	NA
TGTGCCAGCAGCTTAGGGGGCCATGGGCAGTTCTTC	CASSLGGHGQFF	many	TRBV7-9	TRBJ2-1	NA
TGCAGCGTTCGGGACCGGCACAATGAGCAGTTCTTC	CSVRDRHNEQFF	NA	TRBV29-1	TRBJ2-1	NA
TGCGCCAGCAGTGAGTCGCCGGGACTAGCGGGAGGCACAGATACGCAGTATTTT	CASSESPGLAGGTDTQYF	NA	TRBV10-1	TRBJ2-3	TRBD2
TGCGCCAGCAGCCAGGTAGACAGGGGCCAGGGCTACACCTTC	CASSQVDRGQGYTF	NA	TRBV4-3	TRBJ1-2	TRBD1
TGTGCCATCCGGGGAGGGGGCGAATTTCAGCCCCAGCATTTT	CAIRGGGEFQPQHF	few	TRBV10-3	TRBJ1-5	TRBD1
TGTACCATCAGCGAGAACAGGGTCCGCTACGAGCAGTACTTC	CTISENRVRYEQYF	few	TRBV10-3	TRBJ2-7	NA
TGTGCCAGCAGCTTAAAGGCGGGAAGGGAAGAGACCCAGTACTTC	CASSLKAGREETQYF	many	TRBV7-2	TRBJ2-5	NA
TGTGCCAGCAGTTTCTCGAGGGTAGCGGGAGGAAACAATGAGCAGTTCTTC	CASSFSRVAGGNNEQFF	many	TRBV12-3/TRBV12-4	TRBJ2-1	TRBD2